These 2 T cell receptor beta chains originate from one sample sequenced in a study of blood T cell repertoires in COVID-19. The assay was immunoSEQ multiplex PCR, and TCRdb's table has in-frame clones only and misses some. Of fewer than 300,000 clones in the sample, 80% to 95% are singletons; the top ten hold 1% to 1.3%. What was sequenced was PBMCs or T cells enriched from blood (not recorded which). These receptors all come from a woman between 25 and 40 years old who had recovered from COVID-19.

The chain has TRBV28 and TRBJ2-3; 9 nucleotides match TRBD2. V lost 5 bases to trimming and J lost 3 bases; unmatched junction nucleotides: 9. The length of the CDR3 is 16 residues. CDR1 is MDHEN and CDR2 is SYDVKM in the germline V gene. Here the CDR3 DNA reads TGTGCCAGCAGTCCATCACTAGCGGGCCTGACAGATACGCAGTATTTT. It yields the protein CASSPSLAGLTDTQYF. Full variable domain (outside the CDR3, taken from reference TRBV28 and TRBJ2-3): DVKVTQSSRYLVKRTGEKVFLECVQDMDHENMFWYRQDPGLGLRLIYFSYDVKMKEKGDIPEGYSVSREKKERFSLILESASTNQTSMYLCASSPSLAGLTDTQYFGPGTRLTVL.

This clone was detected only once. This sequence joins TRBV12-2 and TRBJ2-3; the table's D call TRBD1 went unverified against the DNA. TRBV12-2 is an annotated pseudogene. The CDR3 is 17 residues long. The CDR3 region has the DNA TGTGCAAGTCGCATATACGACAGGGGGTCCGGGGCAGATACGCAGTATTTT. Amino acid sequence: CASRIYDRGSGADTQYF.